Sequencing of this T cell receptor (beta chain) was carried out in a study of cytomegalovirus exposure and HLA in healthy donors. The germline V and J ends were trimmed by 4 bases and 9 bases, with 23 bases remaining between them. Germline V gives CDR1 SGDLS, CDR2 YYNGEE. There are 16 residues in the CDR3. Notes on this clone: Its antigen is unknown.

PCR used 60 Vbeta primers and 13 Jbeta primers. Assay used: immunoSEQ multiplex PCR; TCRdb lists only in-frame clones, some missing. Among more than 200,000 clones, 65% to 80% were seen once, and the ten largest hold 15% to 19%. Findings and caveats of the study: Rarity marked most TCR sequences, yet some public TCRs occurred in many donors. Earlier analysis yielded a pattern in which most TCR beta V segments were productive about 90% or about 30% of the time. CMV serostatus was the sole immune exposure data available. An analysis was carried out later, and it reportedly showed fewer N-insertions in an Asian-associated ancestry cluster than the roughly 700-donor mean.

The sequence came from a man between 40 and 49 years old in good health and CMV-seronegative. V and J are TRBV9 and TRBJ2-1; D perhaps matches TRBD2 (5 bases). The sequencing sample was made of PBMCs. The CDR3: CASSPRWSSLKSEQFF. The CDR3 bases are TGTGCCAGCAGCCCCCGCTGGTCTAGCCTGAAATCTGAGCAGTTCTTC.